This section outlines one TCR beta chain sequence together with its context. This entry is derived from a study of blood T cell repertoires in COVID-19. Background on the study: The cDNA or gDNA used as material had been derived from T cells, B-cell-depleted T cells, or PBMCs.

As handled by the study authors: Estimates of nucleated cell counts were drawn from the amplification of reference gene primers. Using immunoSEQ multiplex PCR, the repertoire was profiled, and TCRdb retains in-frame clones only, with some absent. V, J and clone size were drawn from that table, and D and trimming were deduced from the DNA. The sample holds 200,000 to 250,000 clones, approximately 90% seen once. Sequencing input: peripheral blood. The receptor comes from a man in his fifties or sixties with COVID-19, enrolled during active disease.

The CDR3 DNA sequence: TGTGCCAGCAGCTTAGGGCGGGAGGGGAGTGAGCAGTTCTTC. This encodes CASSLGREGSEQFF. The V call is TRBV7-9, the J call TRBJ2-1, with TRBD2 matching over 9 bases. Per the germline V gene, CDR1 is SEHNR and CDR2 is FQNEAQ (reference sequence). CDR3 length: 14 residues. V shed 1 base and J 9 bases; nucleotides not matched to a gene: 4. The complete variable domain, with remaining parts taken from reference TRBV7-9 and TRBJ2-1, reads DTGVSQNPRHKITKRGQNVTFRCDPISEHNRLYWYRQTLGQGPEFLTYFQNEAQLEKSRLLSDRFSAERPKGSFSTLEIQRTEQGDSAMYLCASSLGREGSEQFFGPGTRLTVL.